The 8 T cell receptor beta chains below come from one sample, sequenced in a study of graft-versus-host responses after intestinal transplantation. TCRdb's copy holds only in-frame clones and misses some; the assay was immunoSEQ multiplex PCR. The sample lists roughly 120,000 clones, about 93% seen once, with more than 0.095% in the top ten. No antigen is known for these receptors. This specimen was unstimulated CD4+ T cells sorted from spleen or lymph node cells, taken before intestinal transplant. The receptor source for this set is a human donor who received an intestinal transplant.

The CDR3 DNA is TGTGCCAGCAGCTTAGGCATGGCTGACGAGCAGTACTTC. Its translation: CASSLGMADEQYF. The chain joins TRBV11-3 to TRBJ2-7, with D uncertain. Deletions cut 1 base from V and 5 bases from J, with 9 bases between. CDR3 size: 13 residues. The germline V gene encodes CDR1 SGHNT and CDR2 YENEEA.

The sample holds one count of this clone. This chain connects TRBV19 to TRBJ1-2; the D gene is possibly TRBD1 (5 bases). CDR1 is LNHDA and CDR2 is SQIVND in the germline V gene (reference sequence). The V and J ends lost 7 bases and 4 bases respectively, with 16 bases between them. CDR3 length equals 14 residues. The CDR3 DNA reads as TGTGCCAGTATGGGGGAGCCGATTGGCTATGGCTACACCTTC. It encodes CASMGEPIGYGYTF.

V and J are TRBV14 and TRBJ2-5; 7 bases are a match to TRBD2. The DNA end is more similar to TRBJ2-7, so the J call may be wrong. This CDR3 contains 14 residues. Germline CDR1 reads SGHDN; CDR2 reads FVKESK. Here the CDR3 reads CASSSSGGYYEQYF. The DNA of the CDR3 is TGTGCCAGCAGCTCTAGCGGCGGGTACTACGAGCAGTACTTC.

This chain connects TRBV10-1 to TRBJ2-5, with 9 bases that match TRBD1. The tail of the sequence fits TRBJ2-7 better, so the J call may be wrong. The CDR3 extends over 15 amino acids. Germline-derived CDR1 and CDR2 are WNHNN and SYGVQD (reference sequence). The CDR3 is CASSPVGTGLHEQYF. The CDR3 DNA follows: TGCGCCAGCAGTCCGGTGGGGACAGGGCTGCACGAGCAGTACTTC.

This clone was seen a single time. Here the CDR3 reads CASSLDWQSYEQYF. CDR3 nucleotides: TGTGCCAGCAGCTTAGACTGGCAGTCCTACGAGCAGTACTTC. The chain employs TRBV7-9 and TRBJ2-7; D not certain. The CDR3 is made up of 14 amino acids. Between the trimmed V and J ends, which lost 1 base and 1 base, there was a span of 8 bases. Germline assignment: CDR1 SEHNR and CDR2 FQNEAQ (reference sequence). Full variable domain (remainder filled in from reference TRBV7-9 and TRBJ2-7): DTGVSQNPRHKITKRGQNVTFRCDPISEHNRLYWYRQTLGQGPEFLTYFQNEAQLEKSRLLSDRFSAERPKGSFSTLEIQRTEQGDSAMYLCASSLDWQSYEQYFGPGTRLTVT.

The V gene is TRBV7-2, the J gene TRBJ2-1; TRBD2 matches 9 bases. With V trimmed by 4 bases and J by 6 bases, 7 bases remained unmatched. This CDR3 has 15 residues. Per the germline V gene, CDR1 is SGHTA and CDR2 is FQGNSA. Here the CDR3 reads CASSSLAGARNEQFF. The DNA of the CDR3 is TGTGCCAGCAGCTCCTTAGCGGGAGCACGCAATGAGCAGTTCTTC.

The rearrangement joins TRBV6-1 to TRBJ1-2, with 8 bases fitting TRBD1. In germline, CDR1 is MNHNS, CDR2 SASEGT. This CDR3 has 15 residues. Germline trimming cut 5 bases from V and 2 bases from J; bases unmatched to any gene: 7. The CDR3 sequence is CASSLRTGINYGYTF. CDR3 in DNA: TGTGCCAGCAGTTTACGGACAGGGATCAACTATGGCTACACCTTC.

The CDR3 is CASTLDHGTEAFF. The CDR3 coding sequence is TGTGCCAGCACCCTTGACCACGGGACTGAAGCTTTCTTT. The chain combines TRBV2 with TRBJ1-1; no clear D. The CDR3 has 13 residues. From germline, CDR1 is SNHLY and CDR2 FYNNEI. The V and J ends lost 7 bases and 5 bases respectively, with 14 bases between them.